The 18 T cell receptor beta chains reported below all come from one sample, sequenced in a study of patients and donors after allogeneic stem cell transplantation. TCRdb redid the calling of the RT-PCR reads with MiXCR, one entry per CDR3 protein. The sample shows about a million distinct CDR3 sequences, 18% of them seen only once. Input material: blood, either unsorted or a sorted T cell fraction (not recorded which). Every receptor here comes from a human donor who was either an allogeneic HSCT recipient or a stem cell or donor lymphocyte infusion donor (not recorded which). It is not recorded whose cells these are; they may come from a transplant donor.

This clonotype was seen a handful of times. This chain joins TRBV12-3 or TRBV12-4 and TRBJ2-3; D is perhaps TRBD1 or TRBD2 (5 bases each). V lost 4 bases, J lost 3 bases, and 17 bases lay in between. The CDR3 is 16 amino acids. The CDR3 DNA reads TGTGCCAGCAGTTCTTTTGGGGCTCGAGGGACAGATACGCAGTATTTT. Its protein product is CASSSFGARGTDTQYF.

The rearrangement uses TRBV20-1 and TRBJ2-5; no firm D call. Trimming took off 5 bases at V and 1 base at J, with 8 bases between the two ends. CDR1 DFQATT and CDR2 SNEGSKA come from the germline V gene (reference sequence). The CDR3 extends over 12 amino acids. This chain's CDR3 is CSAPRVQETQYF. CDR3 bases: TGCAGTGCTCCCCGGGTCCAAGAGACCCAGTACTTC.

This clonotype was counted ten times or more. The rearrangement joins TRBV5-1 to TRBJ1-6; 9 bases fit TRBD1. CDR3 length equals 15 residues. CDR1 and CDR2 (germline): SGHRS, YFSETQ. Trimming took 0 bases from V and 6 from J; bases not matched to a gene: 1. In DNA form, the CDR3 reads TGCGCCAGCAGCTTGGGGACAGGGGTTAATTCACCCCTCCACTTT. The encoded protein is CASSLGTGVNSPLHF.

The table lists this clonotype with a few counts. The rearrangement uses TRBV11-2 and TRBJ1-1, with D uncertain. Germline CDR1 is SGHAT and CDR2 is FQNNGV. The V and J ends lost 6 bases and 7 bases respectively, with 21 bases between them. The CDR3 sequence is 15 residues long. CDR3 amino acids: CASRKNSAPALEAFF. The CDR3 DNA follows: TGTGCCAGCAGGAAAAACAGCGCTCCGGCCCTTGAAGCTTTCTTT. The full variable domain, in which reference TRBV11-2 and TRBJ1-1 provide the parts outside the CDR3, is EAGVAQSPRYKIIEKRQSVAFWCNPISGHATLYWYQQILGQGPKLLIQFQNNGVVDDSQLPKDRFSAERLKGVDSTLKIQPAKLEDSAVYLCASRKNSAPALEAFFGQGTRLTVV.

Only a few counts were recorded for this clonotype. CDR3 in amino acids: CASSSTSGSLNEQFF. The CDR3 bases are TGTGCCAGCAGCTCGACTAGCGGGAGTTTGAATGAGCAGTTCTTC. The chain couples TRBV12-3 or TRBV12-4 to TRBJ2-1; TRBD2 matches 12 bases. The V gene end was trimmed by 6 bases and the J gene end by 7 bases; junction bases not matched to a gene: 7. The CDR3 extends over 15 amino acids.

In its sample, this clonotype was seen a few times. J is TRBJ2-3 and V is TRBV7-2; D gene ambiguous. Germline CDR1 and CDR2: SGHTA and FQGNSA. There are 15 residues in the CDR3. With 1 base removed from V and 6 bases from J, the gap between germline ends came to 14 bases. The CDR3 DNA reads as TGTGCCAGCAGCTTAGTCCTCGGCGCGCGCGATACGCAGTATTTT. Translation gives CASSLVLGARDTQYF.

CDR3 nucleotide sequence: TGTGCCAGCAGCCTTACTGAGGGGCCCCAGCATTTT. Translated, it gives CASSLTEGPQHF. The V gene is TRBV7-9, the J gene TRBJ1-5; unclear D gene. V was clipped by 5 bases and J by 9 bases, with 11 bases between them. Germline CDR1 SEHNR, CDR2 FQNEAQ (reference sequence). This CDR3 spans 12 amino acids.

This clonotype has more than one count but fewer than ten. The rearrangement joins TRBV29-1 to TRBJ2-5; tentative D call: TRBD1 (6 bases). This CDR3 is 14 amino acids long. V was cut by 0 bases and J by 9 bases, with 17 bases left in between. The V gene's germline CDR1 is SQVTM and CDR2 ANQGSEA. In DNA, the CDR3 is TGCAGCGTTGAAGACACCGGGGCGTCAGGGGCCCAGTACTTC. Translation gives CSVEDTGASGAQYF.

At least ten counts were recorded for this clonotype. CDR3 DNA: TGTGCCAGCAGCCCAGGTGGGGGGCCCAATCAGCCCCAGCATTTT. It is translated as CASSPGGGPNQPQHF. V is TRBV7-2 and J is TRBJ1-5, with D possibly matching TRBD1 (6 bases). Germline CDR1 SGHTA, CDR2 FQGNSA. This CDR3 is built from 15 residues. V lost 5 bases, J lost 3 bases, and 14 bases lay in between.

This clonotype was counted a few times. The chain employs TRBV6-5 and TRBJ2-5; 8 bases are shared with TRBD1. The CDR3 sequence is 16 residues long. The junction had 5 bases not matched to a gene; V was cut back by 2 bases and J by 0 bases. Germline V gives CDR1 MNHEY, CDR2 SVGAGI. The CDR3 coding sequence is TGTGCCAGCAGTTACGGAACAGGGGGGTACCAAGAGACCCAGTACTTC. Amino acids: CASSYGTGGYQETQYF.

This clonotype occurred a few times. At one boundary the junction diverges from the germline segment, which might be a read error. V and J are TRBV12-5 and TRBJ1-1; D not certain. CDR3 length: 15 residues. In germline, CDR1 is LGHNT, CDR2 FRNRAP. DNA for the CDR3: TGTGCTAGTGGTTTGATTGGGGAGATGAACGCTGAAGCTTTCTTT. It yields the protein CASGLIGEMNAEAFF.

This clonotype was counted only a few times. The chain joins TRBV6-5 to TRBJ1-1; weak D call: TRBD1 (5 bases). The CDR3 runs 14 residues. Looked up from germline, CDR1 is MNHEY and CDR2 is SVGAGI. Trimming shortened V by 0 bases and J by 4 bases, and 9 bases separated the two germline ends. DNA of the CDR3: TGTGCCAGCAGTTACTCTTCGGGGCTCACTGAAGCTTTCTTT. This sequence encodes CASSYSSGLTEAFF.

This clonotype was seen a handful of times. The CDR3 DNA is TGTGCCAGCAGCGGAATTCACAGGGGGCAAACTGAAGCTTTCTTT. Residues: CASSGIHRGQTEAFF. V is TRBV9 and J is TRBJ1-1; 9 bases fit TRBD1. Germline values: CDR1 SGDLS, CDR2 YYNGEE. CDR3 length: 15 residues. The ends lost 3 bases at V and 5 bases at J; junction bases unmatched: 8.

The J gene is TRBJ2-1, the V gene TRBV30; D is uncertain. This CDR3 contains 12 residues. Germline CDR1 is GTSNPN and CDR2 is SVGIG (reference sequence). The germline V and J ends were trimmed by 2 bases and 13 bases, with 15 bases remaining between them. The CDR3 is CAWSPPRVEQFF. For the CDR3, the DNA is TGTGCCTGGAGTCCACCCCGGGTTGAACAGTTCTTC.

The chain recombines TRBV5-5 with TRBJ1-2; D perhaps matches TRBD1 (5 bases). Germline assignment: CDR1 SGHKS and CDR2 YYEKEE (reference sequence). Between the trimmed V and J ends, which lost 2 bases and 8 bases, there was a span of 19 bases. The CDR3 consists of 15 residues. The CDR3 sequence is CASSLDLGPGPGYTF. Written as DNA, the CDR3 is TGTGCCAGCAGCTTAGATTTGGGACCCGGACCAGGCTACACCTTC.

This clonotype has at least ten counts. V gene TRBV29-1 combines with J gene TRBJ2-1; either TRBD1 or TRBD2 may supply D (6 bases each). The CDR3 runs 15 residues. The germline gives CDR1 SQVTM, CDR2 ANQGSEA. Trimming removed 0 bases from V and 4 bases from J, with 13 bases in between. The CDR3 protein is CSVEDQRGTYNEQFF. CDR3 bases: TGCAGCGTTGAAGATCAGAGGGGGACTTACAATGAGCAGTTCTTC.

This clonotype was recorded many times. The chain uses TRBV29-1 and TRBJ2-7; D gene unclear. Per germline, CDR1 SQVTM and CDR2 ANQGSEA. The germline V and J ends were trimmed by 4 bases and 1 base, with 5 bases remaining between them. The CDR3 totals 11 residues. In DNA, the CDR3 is TGCAGCGTTGGGGCATCCTACGAGCAGTACTTC. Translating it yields CSVGASYEQYF.

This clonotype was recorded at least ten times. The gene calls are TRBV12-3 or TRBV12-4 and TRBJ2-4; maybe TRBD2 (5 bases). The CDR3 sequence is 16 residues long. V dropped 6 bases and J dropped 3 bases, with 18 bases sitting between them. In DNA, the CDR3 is TGTGCCAGCAGCGGGATTTGGGGTGGAGGCAAAAACATTCAGTACTTC. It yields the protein CASSGIWGGGKNIQYF.